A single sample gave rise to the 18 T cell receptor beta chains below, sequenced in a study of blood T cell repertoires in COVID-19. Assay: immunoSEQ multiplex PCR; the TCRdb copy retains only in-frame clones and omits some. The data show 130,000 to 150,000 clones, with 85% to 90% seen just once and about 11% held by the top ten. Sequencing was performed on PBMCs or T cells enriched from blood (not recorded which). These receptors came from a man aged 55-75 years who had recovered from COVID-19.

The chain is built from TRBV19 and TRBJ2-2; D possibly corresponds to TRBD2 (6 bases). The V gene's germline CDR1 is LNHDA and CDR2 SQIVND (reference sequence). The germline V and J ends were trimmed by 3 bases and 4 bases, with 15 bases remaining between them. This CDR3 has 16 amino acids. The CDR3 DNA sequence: TGTGCCAGTAGTATCTATACGGGACTCCCCACCGGGGAGCTGTTTTTT. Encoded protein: CASSIYTGLPTGELFF.

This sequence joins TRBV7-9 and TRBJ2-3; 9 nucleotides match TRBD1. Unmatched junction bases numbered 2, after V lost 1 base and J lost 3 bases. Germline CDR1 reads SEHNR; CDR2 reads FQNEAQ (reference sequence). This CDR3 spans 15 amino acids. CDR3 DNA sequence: TGTGCCAGCAGCTTAGGGACAGGGGAAACAGATACGCAGTATTTT. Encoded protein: CASSLGTGETDTQYF.

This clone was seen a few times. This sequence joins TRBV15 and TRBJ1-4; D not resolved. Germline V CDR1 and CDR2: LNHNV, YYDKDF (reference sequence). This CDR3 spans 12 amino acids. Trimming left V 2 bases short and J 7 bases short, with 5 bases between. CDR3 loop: CATSRRGEKLFF. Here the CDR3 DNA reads TGTGCCACCAGCAGAAGAGGTGAAAAACTGTTTTTT.

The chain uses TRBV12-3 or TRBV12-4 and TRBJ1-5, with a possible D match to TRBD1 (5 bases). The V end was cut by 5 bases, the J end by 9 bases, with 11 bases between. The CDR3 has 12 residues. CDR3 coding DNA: TGTGCCAGCAGTCGGGACTCAATGCCCCAGCATTTT. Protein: CASSRDSMPQHF.

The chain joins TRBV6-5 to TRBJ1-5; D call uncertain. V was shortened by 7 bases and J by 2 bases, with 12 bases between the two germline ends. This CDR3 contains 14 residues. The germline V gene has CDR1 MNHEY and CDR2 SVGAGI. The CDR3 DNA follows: TGTGCCAGCAAGGAGGGAGTGGGCAATCAGCCCCAGCATTTT. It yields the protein CASKEGVGNQPQHF.

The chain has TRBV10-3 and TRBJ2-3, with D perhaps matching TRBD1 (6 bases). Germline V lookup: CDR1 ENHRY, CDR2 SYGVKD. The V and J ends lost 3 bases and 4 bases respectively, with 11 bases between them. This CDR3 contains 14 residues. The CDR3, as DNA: TGTGCCATCAGTGATCTCAGGGGTCCAGATACGCAGTATTTT. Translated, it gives CAISDLRGPDTQYF.

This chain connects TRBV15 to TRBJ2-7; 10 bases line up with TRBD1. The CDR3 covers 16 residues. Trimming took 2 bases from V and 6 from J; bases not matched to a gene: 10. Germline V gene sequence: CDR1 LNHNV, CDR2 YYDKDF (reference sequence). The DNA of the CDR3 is TGTGCCACCAGCAGAATGAGGGGACAGGGGCTCTCCGAGCAGTACTTC. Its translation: CATSRMRGQGLSEQYF.

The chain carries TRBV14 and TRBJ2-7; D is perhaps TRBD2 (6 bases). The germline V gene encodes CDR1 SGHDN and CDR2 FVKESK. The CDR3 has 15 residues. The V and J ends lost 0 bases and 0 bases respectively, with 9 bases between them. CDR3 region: CASSQDGLLSYEQYF. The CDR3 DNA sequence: TGTGCCAGCAGCCAAGACGGACTACTCTCCTACGAGCAGTACTTC.

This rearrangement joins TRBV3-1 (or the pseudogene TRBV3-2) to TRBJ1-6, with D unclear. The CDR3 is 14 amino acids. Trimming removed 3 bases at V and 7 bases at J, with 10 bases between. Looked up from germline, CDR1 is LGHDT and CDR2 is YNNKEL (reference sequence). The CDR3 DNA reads TGTGCCAGCAGCCACGGGGTACAGAATTCACCCCTCCACTTT. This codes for CASSHGVQNSPLHF.

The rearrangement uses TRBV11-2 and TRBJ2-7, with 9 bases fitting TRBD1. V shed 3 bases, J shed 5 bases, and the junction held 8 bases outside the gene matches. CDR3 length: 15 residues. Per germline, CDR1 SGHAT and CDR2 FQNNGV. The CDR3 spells CASSLTWGQGHEQYF. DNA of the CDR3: TGTGCCAGCAGCTTGACCTGGGGACAGGGCCACGAGCAGTACTTC.

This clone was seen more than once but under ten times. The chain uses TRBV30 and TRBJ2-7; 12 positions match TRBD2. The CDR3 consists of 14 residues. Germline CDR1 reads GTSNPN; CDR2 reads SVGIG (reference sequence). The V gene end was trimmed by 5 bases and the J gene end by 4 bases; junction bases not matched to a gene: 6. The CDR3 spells CAWAMTSGGYEQYF. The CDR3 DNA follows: TGTGCCTGGGCCATGACTAGCGGGGGATACGAGCAGTACTTC.

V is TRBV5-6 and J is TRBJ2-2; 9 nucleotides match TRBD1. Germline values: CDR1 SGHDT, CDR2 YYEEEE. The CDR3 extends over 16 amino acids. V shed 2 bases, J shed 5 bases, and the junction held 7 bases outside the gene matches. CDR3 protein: CASSFEQGARTGELFF. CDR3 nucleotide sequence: TGTGCCAGCAGCTTTGAACAGGGGGCTAGAACCGGGGAGCTGTTTTTT. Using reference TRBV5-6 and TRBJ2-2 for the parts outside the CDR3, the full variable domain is DAGVTQSPTHLIKTRGQQVTLRCSPKSGHDTVSWYQQALGQGPQFIFQYYEEEERQRGNFPDRFSGHQFPNYSSELNVNALLLGDSALYLCASSFEQGARTGELFFGEGSRLTVL.

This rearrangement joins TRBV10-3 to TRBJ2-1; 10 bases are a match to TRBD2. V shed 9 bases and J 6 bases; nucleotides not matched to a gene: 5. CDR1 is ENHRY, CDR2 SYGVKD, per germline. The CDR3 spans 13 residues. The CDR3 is CAISGGASNEQFF. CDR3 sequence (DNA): TGTGCCATAAGCGGGGGGGCTAGCAATGAGCAGTTCTTC.

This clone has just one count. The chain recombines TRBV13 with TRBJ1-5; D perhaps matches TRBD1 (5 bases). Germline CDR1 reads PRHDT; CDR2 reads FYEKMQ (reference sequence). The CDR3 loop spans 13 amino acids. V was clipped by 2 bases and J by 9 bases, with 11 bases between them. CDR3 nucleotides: TGTGCCAGCAGCTTAACTCAGCAGGGGCCCCAGCATTTT. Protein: CASSLTQQGPQHF.

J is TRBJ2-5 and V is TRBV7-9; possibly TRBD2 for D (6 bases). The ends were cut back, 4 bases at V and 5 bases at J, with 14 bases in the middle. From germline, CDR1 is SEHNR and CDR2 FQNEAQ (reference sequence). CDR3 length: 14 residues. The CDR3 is CASSSGLPRETQYF. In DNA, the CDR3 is TGTGCCAGCAGCTCGGGACTCCCCCGTGAGACCCAGTACTTC.

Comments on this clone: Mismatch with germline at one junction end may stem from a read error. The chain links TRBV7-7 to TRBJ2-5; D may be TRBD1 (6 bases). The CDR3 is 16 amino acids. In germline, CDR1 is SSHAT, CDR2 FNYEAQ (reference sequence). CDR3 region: CASRQKYGQHQETQYF. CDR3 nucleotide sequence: TGTGCTAGCAGACAAAAGTATGGACAGCACCAAGAGACCCAGTACTTC. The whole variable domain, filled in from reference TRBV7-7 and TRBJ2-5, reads GAGVSQSPRYKVTKRGQDVTLRCDPISSHATLYWYQQALGQGPEFLTYFNYEAQPDKSGLPSDRFSAERPEGSISTLTIQRTEQRDSAMYRCASRQKYGQHQETQYFGPGTRLLVL.

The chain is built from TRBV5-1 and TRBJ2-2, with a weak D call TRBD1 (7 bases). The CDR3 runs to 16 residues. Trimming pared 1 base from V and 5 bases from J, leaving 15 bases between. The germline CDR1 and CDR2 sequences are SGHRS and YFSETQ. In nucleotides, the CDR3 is TGCGCCAGCAGCTTGATTGGAGGGGGCCAGACCGGGGAGCTGTTTTTT. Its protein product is CASSLIGGGQTGELFF.

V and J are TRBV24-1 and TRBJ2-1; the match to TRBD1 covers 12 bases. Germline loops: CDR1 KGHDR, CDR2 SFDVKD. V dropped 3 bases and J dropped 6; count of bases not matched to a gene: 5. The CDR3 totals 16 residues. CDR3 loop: CATSDIGTGGPNEQFF. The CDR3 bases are TGTGCCACCAGTGATATTGGGACAGGGGGCCCCAATGAGCAGTTCTTC.